Listed below are T cell receptor beta chains from one sample, sequenced in a study of T cells in Graves' hyperthyroidism and ophthalmopathy. TCRdb fed the multiplex PCR reads into MiXCR, producing one record per CDR3 protein. This table has 500,000 to 650,000 distinct CDR3 sequences, 15% to 20% appearing once. The specimen was blood. The origin of the receptors is a woman under 30 with Graves' ophthalmopathy. The CDR3 runs from the conserved cysteine through the conserved F or W. The D gene is left open where the match is weak. Clone size is shown for a subset of rows, as once, few, many or a class of expanded clone.

clone size | J gene | V gene | D gene | CDR3 DNA | CDR3 protein
many | TRBJ2-3 | TRBV3-1 | TRBD2 | TGTGCCAGCAGCCAAGGGCTAGCGGAGGGCACAGATACGCAGTATTTT | CASSQGLAEGTDTQYF
once | TRBJ2-3 | TRBV20-1 | TRBD2 | TGCAGTGCGCCATGGACTAGCGGGGGGGCAAATACGCAGTATTTT | CSAPWTSGGANTQYF
many | TRBJ2-7 | TRBV4-2 | . | TGTGCCAGCAGCCAAGATTTGAGTTGGGAGTTTCTAAAAAGCTCCTACGAGCAGTACTTC | CASSQDLSWEFLKSSYEQYF
few | TRBJ2-6 | TRBV24-1 | TRBD1 | TGTGCCACCAGTGATTGGAGAACAGGGGCTGGGGCCAACGTCCTGACTTTC | CATSDWRTGAGANVLTF
many | TRBJ1-6 | TRBV28 | . | TGTGCCAGCAGTCCCCAGGGTTATAATTCACCCCTCCACTTT | CASSPQGYNSPLHF
. | TRBJ1-4 | TRBV30 | . | TGTGCCTGGAGTGTAAGGCTCAGGGCGGGGGAAAAACTGTTTTTT | CAWSVRLRAGEKLFF
. | TRBJ2-7 | TRBV5-8 | . | TGTGCCAGCAGCTTGGATCAAACGGGGCCCTACGAGCAGTACTTC | CASSLDQTGPYEQYF
many | TRBJ2-1 | TRBV5-1 | . | TGCGCCAGTATGAGGGTCGGCAATGAGCAGTTCTTC | CASMRVGNEQFF
many | TRBJ2-5 | TRBV27 | . | TGTGCCAGCAGTTTAGTGGGAGCGGGAGAGACCCAGTACTTC | CASSLVGAGETQYF
many | TRBJ2-7 | TRBV6-5 | TRBD1 | TGTGCCAGCAGATTCTCGACAGGGGGCTACGAGCAGTACTTC | CASRFSTGGYEQYF
many | TRBJ1-5 | TRBV9 | . | TGTGCCAGCAGCGGGGTCGGGAGCAATCAGCCCCAGCATTTT | CASSGVGSNQPQHF
. | TRBJ2-7 | TRBV13 | . | TGTGCCAGCAGCTTAGGCCTCTCGGCTTACGAGCAGTACTTC | CASSLGLSAYEQYF
few | TRBJ1-4 | TRBV20-1 | . | TGCAGTGCTAGAGAGTCAGGAGGATCAACTAATGAAAAACTGTTTTTT | CSARESGGSTNEKLFF
many | TRBJ2-7 | TRBV2 | . | TGTGCCAGCAGTGAAATGGTCATGGACCCTCCCTACGAGCAGTACTTC | CASSEMVMDPPYEQYF
many | TRBJ2-3 | TRBV18 | TRBD1 | TGTGCCAGCTCACCAAACAGGGGAACAGCAAACACAGATACGCAGTATTTT | CASSPNRGTANTDTQYF
many | TRBJ1-5 | TRBV28 | TRBD1 | TGTGCCAGCAGTTCCGGGACAGGGTCTCTAGAAGGCAATCAGCCCCAGCATTTT | CASSSGTGSLEGNQPQHF
many | TRBJ2-7 | TRBV7-9 | . | TGTGCCAGCAGCTTATACGGAGGGTTCTACGAGCAGTACTTC | CASSLYGGFYEQYF
many | TRBJ1-1 | TRBV20-1 | . | TGCAGTGCTAGAGAGATTTGGAGGGTGAACACTGAAGCTTTCTTT | CSAREIWRVNTEAFF
. | TRBJ2-2 | TRBV29-1 | TRBD1 | TGCAGCGTACCGGGACAGGGGGATTACACCGGGGAGCTGTTTTTT | CSVPGQGDYTGELFF
many | TRBJ2-3 | TRBV11-2 | TRBD2 | TGTGCCAGCAGTTCTGGACTAGCGGGGAATACGCAGTATTTT | CASSSGLAGNTQYF
. | TRBJ2-3 | TRBV7-9 | TRBD1 | TGTGCCAGCAGCCTACCGGGACAGGGAGGGGATACGCAGTATTTT | CASSLPGQGGDTQYF
many | TRBJ2-4 | TRBV3-1 | TRBD1 | TGTGCCAGCAGCCCGCAGGGGGCTCGCTACACAAACATTCAGTACTTC | CASSPQGARYTNIQYF
many | TRBJ2-3 | TRBV7-9 | TRBD2 | TGTGCCAGCAGCTTATTACTAGCGGACACAGATACGCAGTATTTT | CASSLLLADTDTQYF
many | TRBJ1-6 | TRBV7-9 | TRBD1 | TGTGCCAGCAGCCAGACAGGGGAATCACCCCTCCACTTT | CASSQTGESPLHF
. | TRBJ2-3 | TRBV9 | TRBD2 | TGTGCCAGCAGCGGCGGGACTAGCGGTCCGGGGACGCAGTATTTT | CASSGGTSGPGTQYF
many | TRBJ2-7 | TRBV27 | TRBD2 | TGTGCCAGCAGTCTAAGGGGCGGGAGTTTCTACGAGCAGTACTTC | CASSLRGGSFYEQYF
few | TRBJ2-1 | TRBV6-1 | TRBD2 | TGTGCCGCAGATCAACTAGCGGGGAACGCCAATGAGCAGTTCTTC | CAADQLAGNANEQFF
. | TRBJ1-2 | TRBV28 | TRBD1 | TGTGCCAGCAGTCCTCTGGGACAGACCGCTAACTATGGCTACACCTTC | CASSPLGQTANYGYTF
. | TRBJ2-3 | TRBV19 | . | TGTGCCAGTAATGCGGGGGCCACAGATACGCAGTATTTT | CASNAGATDTQYF
few | TRBJ1-4 | TRBV5-1 | . | TGCGCCAGCAGCTTGGAGGGGTCTAATGAAAAACTGTTTTTT | CASSLEGSNEKLFF
many | TRBJ1-1 | TRBV28 | . | TGTGCCAGCAGTAGGAGGAAGAACACTGAAGCTTTCTTT | CASSRRKNTEAFF
few | TRBJ2-2 | TRBV12-3/TRBV12-4 | TRBD2 | TGTGCCAGCAGCCCAAGGGACTACCACACCGGGGAGCTGTTTTTT | CASSPRDYHTGELFF
many | TRBJ1-1 | TRBV6-1 | TRBD1 | TGTGCCAGCAGGCAGGGGGCCACTGAAGCTTTCTTT | CASRQGATEAFF
few | TRBJ1-2 | TRBV7-8 | . | TGTGCCAGCAGCTTAGCGTCCAGGGGCTATGGCTACACCTTC | CASSLASRGYGYTF
many | TRBJ1-1 | TRBV28 | . | TGTGCCAGCAGTTATTCGGGAAGAAACACTGAAGCTTTCTTT | CASSYSGRNTEAFF
many | TRBJ1-1 | TRBV20-1 | . | TGCAGTGCTAGGGTCGGCCAGAACACTGAAGCTTTCTTT | CSARVGQNTEAFF
few | TRBJ2-5 | TRBV18 | TRBD2 | TGTGCCAGCTCATTAGTTCCTAGCGGGAGGGCCGAAGAGACCCAGTACTTC | CASSLVPSGRAEETQYF
many | TRBJ1-2 | TRBV3-1 | . | TGTGCCAGCAGCCTGCGGAGTGGCGGCTACACCTTC | CASSLRSGGYTF
many | TRBJ1-1 | TRBV28 | TRBD1 | TGTGCCAGCACCGAGACAGGGGCAGGGGCTGAAGCTTTCTTT | CASTETGAGAEAFF
. | TRBJ2-7 | TRBV9 | . | TGTGCCAGCAGCCCTTCGATAGGTCCGCTCTACGAGCAGTACTTC | CASSPSIGPLYEQYF
. | TRBJ1-2 | TRBV5-6 | . | TGTGCCAGCAGCACCCGGACGAGTCTTTATGGCTACACCTTC | CASSTRTSLYGYTF
many | TRBJ2-4 | TRBV27 | . | TGTGCCAGCAGTCGAGGAGCCAAAAACATTCAGTACTTC | CASSRGAKNIQYF
. | TRBJ2-5 | TRBV6-2/TRBV6-3 | . | TGTGCCAGCACCCAAGAAGGGGTGGGGGAGACCCAGTACTTC | CASTQEGVGETQYF
few | TRBJ2-1 | TRBV15 | TRBD2 | TGTGCCACCAGCAGAGATCCTCCGGGACTAGCTTCCAATGAGCAGTTCTTC | CATSRDPPGLASNEQFF
few | TRBJ2-1 | TRBV7-3 | TRBD2 | TGTGCCAGCAGCCCTCGCGGCGGGGGGCTGAGCTCCTACAATGAGCAGTTCTTC | CASSPRGGGLSSYNEQFF
many | TRBJ1-2 | TRBV12-3/TRBV12-4 | TRBD1 | TGTGCCAGCAGTTTAAGTCAGGGGGGACATGGCTACACCTTC | CASSLSQGGHGYTF
many | TRBJ1-1 | TRBV7-9 | . | TGTGCCAGCAGCTCCGGAGGTGGAGACACTGAAGCTTTCTTT | CASSSGGGDTEAFF
. | TRBJ2-2 | TRBV2 | TRBD1 | TGTGCCAGCAGACCGGAGCAGGGGGCTTACGGGGAGCTGTTTTTT | CASRPEQGAYGELFF
many | TRBJ2-7 | TRBV7-9 | TRBD1 | TGTGCCAGCAGCTTAGTGGGGACAGGGAATCACGAGCAGTACTTC | CASSLVGTGNHEQYF
few | TRBJ2-3 | TRBV9 | . | TGTGCCAGCAGCGTAGTTGGGCGCGGCACAGATACGCAGTATTTT | CASSVVGRGTDTQYF